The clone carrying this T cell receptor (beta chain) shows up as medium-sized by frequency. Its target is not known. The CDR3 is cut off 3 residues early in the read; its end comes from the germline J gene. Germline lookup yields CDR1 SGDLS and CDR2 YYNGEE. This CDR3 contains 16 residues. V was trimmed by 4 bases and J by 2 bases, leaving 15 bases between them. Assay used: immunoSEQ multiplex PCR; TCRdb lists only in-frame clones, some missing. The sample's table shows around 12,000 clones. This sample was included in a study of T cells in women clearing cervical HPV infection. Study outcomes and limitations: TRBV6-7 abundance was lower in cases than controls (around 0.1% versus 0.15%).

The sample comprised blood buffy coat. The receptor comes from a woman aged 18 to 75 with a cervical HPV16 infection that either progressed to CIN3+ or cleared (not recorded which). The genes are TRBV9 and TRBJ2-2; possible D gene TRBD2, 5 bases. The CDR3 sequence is CASSSPRTVNTGELFF. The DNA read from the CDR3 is TGTGCCAGCAGCTCCCCCCGGACTGTAAACACCGGGGAG.